The 13 T cell receptor beta chains below all came from one sample that was sequenced in a study of cytomegalovirus exposure and HLA in healthy donors. Both 60 Vbeta primers and 13 Jbeta primers went into the PCR. Profiling relied on immunoSEQ multiplex PCR, and the TCRdb table lists in-frame clones only, not all of them. The sample includes over 75,000 clones, about three quarters of them seen just once. Sequencing was carried out using PBMCs. The receptors shown here come from a female donor in good health and CMV-seronegative.

This chain links TRBV5-5 with TRBJ2-3, with unresolved D. The CDR3 is 12 residues long. Between the trimmed V and J ends, which lost 4 bases and 2 bases, there was a span of 5 bases. The germline gives CDR1 SGHKS, CDR2 YYEKEE (reference sequence). CDR3 sequence reads: CASSPSTDTQYF. DNA of the CDR3: TGTGCCAGCAGCCCCTCCACAGATACGCAGTATTTT.

V usage is TRBV5-1 and J usage is TRBJ1-1; TRBD1 might be the D (5 bases). The CDR3 totals 15 residues. The germline CDR1 and CDR2 sequences are SGHRS and YFSETQ. Trimming removed 1 base from V and 3 bases from J, with 13 bases in between. CDR3 nucleotide sequence: TGCGCCAGCAGCTTGATACCGGACACAGACACTGAAGCTTTCTTT. Amino acids: CASSLIPDTDTEAFF.

This clone was seen more than once but under ten times. The chain combines TRBV4-2 with TRBJ1-3; a weak D match, TRBD1 (5 bases). The CDR3 is 17 amino acids. V gave up 1 base and J gave up 2 bases, with 15 bases separating them. Germline CDR1 LGHNA, CDR2 YNFKEQ. The CDR3 is CASSQGGGLGAGNTIYF. CDR3 nucleotides: TGTGCCAGCAGCCAAGGTGGGGGACTAGGAGCTGGAAACACCATATATTTT.

J is TRBJ2-5 and V is TRBV29-1; maybe TRBD2 (5 bases). V was shortened by 7 bases and J by 4 bases, with 16 bases between the two germline ends. CDR1 SQVTM and CDR2 ANQGSEA come from the germline V gene. The CDR3 consists of 13 residues. CDR3 sequence: CSAADLGRETQYF. The CDR3 nucleotides read TGCAGCGCCGCTGACCTGGGGAGAGAGACCCAGTACTTC.

This chain joins TRBV19 and TRBJ1-1; D is uncertain. V was shortened by 7 bases and J by 4 bases, with 10 bases between the two germline ends. Per the germline V gene, CDR1 is LNHDA and CDR2 is SQIVND (reference sequence). The CDR3 runs 12 residues. The CDR3 bases are TGTGCCAGTAAACTTGGGCCCACTGAAGCTTTCTTT. Translation: CASKLGPTEAFF. The full variable domain, completed using reference TRBV19 and TRBJ1-1, is DGGITQSPKYLFRKEGQNVTLSCEQNLNHDAMYWYRQDPGQGLRLIYYSQIVNDFQKGDIAEGYSVSREKKESFPLTVTSAQKNPTAFYLCASKLGPTEAFFGQGTRLTVV.

The chain has TRBV30 and TRBJ1-1, with D possibly matching TRBD1 (6 bases). V was clipped by 5 bases and J by 7 bases, with 14 bases between them. Germline-derived CDR1 and CDR2 are GTSNPN and SVGIG (reference sequence). The CDR3 runs 12 residues. CDR3 DNA sequence: TGTGCCTGGGGGGACACTGGGAATGAAGCTTTCTTT. Translating it yields CAWGDTGNEAFF.

The genes are TRBV6-5 and TRBJ2-1, with a possible D match to TRBD2 (5 bases). The CDR3 runs 11 residues. From germline, CDR1 is MNHEY and CDR2 SVGAGI. V lost 11 bases and J 3 bases, leaving 8 bases between the germline ends. As DNA, the CDR3 is TGTGCCGCCGGGGACTACAATGAGCAGTTCTTC. Its translation: CAAGDYNEQFF.

V is TRBV18 and J is TRBJ2-7; the match to TRBD1 covers 10 bases. The CDR3 is 16 residues long. Germline CDR1 and CDR2: KGHSH and LQKENI. Trimming cost V 5 bases and J 7 bases; bases outside gene matches: 14. In DNA, the CDR3 is TGTGCCAGCTCAAGCCCCGGGACAGGGGTCCATGGGGAGCAGTACTTC. Its protein is CASSSPGTGVHGEQYF. Drawing the rest from reference TRBV18 and TRBJ2-7, the complete variable domain is NAGVMQNPRHLVRRRGQEARLRCSPMKGHSHVYWYRQLPEEGLKFMVYLQKENIIDESGMPKERFSAEFPKEGPSILRIQQVVRGDSAAYFCASSSPGTGVHGEQYFGPGTRLTVT.

This sequence joins TRBV6-5 and TRBJ1-1; TRBD1 is a possible D gene (5 bases). This CDR3 is 13 amino acids long. CDR1 is MNHEY and CDR2 is SVGAGI in the germline V gene. Trimming stripped 6 bases from V and 6 bases from J, with 14 bases between. CDR3 DNA: TGTGCCAGCAGCTTCGACCGACAGTCTGAAGCTTTCTTT. Its translation: CASSFDRQSEAFF.

This chain connects TRBV5-4 to TRBJ1-3; 7 bases are shared with TRBD1. This CDR3 is 14 amino acids long. V shed 5 bases, J shed 9 bases, and the junction held 11 bases outside the gene matches. Germline values: CDR1 SGHNT, CDR2 YYREEE (reference sequence). The CDR3 region is CASSAQGQPGTIYF. The DNA for the CDR3 is TGTGCCAGCAGTGCACAGGGGCAACCGGGCACCATATATTTT.

This clone was seen just once. The chain carries TRBV14 and TRBJ2-2; D is ambiguous. The CDR3 runs to 13 residues. From germline, CDR1 is SGHDN and CDR2 FVKESK. V dropped 0 bases and J dropped 8 bases, with 7 bases sitting between them. The CDR3 protein is CASSQEYGGELFF. The CDR3 region has the DNA TGTGCCAGCAGCCAAGAGTACGGTGGGGAGCTGTTTTTT.

The CDR3 DNA reads as TGTGCCAGCAGTGAAGCTTGGCTAGCGGGGGGGAACCAAGAGACCCAGTACTTC. Protein: CASSEAWLAGGNQETQYF. J is TRBJ2-5 and V is TRBV2; TRBD2 agrees at 12 bases. Germline values: CDR1 SNHLY, CDR2 FYNNEI. Losses at the gene ends were 0 bases for V and 0 bases for J; bases not matched to a gene: 5. The CDR3 consists of 18 residues. Full variable domain (missing parts from reference TRBV2 and TRBJ2-5): EPEVTQTPSHQVTQMGQEVILRCVPISNHLYFYWYRQILGQKVEFLVSFYNNEISEKSEIFDDQFSVERPDGSNFTLKIRSTKLEDSAMYFCASSEAWLAGGNQETQYFGPGTRLLVL.

This clone was counted once. The V call is TRBV28, the J call TRBJ1-1, with a possible D match to TRBD1 (6 bases). The V gene lost 6 bases and the J gene lost 0 bases, with 14 bases spanning the gap. The CDR3 is made up of 15 amino acids. Looked up from germline, CDR1 is MDHEN and CDR2 is SYDVKM. CDR3 DNA sequence: TGTGCCAGCAGAACACAGGGTAACATGAACACTGAAGCTTTCTTT. Encoded protein: CASRTQGNMNTEAFF.